Below are 14 T cell receptor beta chains sequenced from a single sample in a study of T cells in Graves' hyperthyroidism and ophthalmopathy. Amplified TCR beta CDR3 regions derived from RNA transcripts. Using the HTBI primer set, a first-round RT-PCR was run on the TCR CDR3. TCRdb called the multiplex PCR reads again in MiXCR, with one record for every CDR3 protein. Of more than 300,000 distinct CDR3 sequences in the sample, around 14% were seen once. Sequencing was done on a sample of blood. These receptors were obtained from a woman aged 60-75 years with Graves' hyperthyroidism.

This clonotype occurred many times. The V call is TRBV10-3, the J call TRBJ1-2, with 11 positions matching TRBD1. There are 14 residues in the CDR3. Germline values: CDR1 ENHRY, CDR2 SYGVKD. V lost 5 bases to trimming and J lost 3 bases; unmatched junction nucleotides: 2. The CDR3 reads CAISPGQGDYGYTF. The CDR3 bases are TGTGCCATCAGTCCGGGACAGGGGGACTATGGCTACACCTTC.

This clonotype came up a few times. Possible read error: a much larger clone is one base away. The chain uses TRBV11-2 and TRBJ2-6, with D perhaps matching TRBD1 (5 bases). CDR1 and CDR2 from the germline V gene are SGHAT and FQNNGV. This CDR3 contains 17 residues. The chain's CDR3 is CASSLRSTDAGASVLTF. DNA of the CDR3: TGTGCCAGCAGCTTGAGGTCGACAGATGCTGGGGCCAGCGTCCTGACTTTC.

V and J are TRBV29-1 and TRBJ1-2; possible D gene TRBD1, 5 bases. The CDR3 is 13 residues long. Germline V gives CDR1 SQVTM, CDR2 ANQGSEA. The germline V and J ends were trimmed by 7 bases and 4 bases, with 16 bases remaining between them. CDR3 nucleotide sequence: TGCAGCGCCAGGGTTCGTAGTTCCTATGGCTACACCTTC. Its translation: CSARVRSSYGYTF.

The genes are TRBV19 and TRBJ2-1; TRBD2 agrees at 9 bases. CDR1 and CDR2 from the germline V gene are LNHDA and SQIVND (reference sequence). This CDR3 is built from 15 residues. V shed 8 bases, J shed 0 bases, and the junction held 5 bases outside the gene matches. CDR3 in DNA: TGTGCCAGTGGGATTAGCGGGAGCTCCTACAATGAGCAGTTCTTC. Amino acids: CASGISGSSYNEQFF.

This clonotype appeared a few times. The V gene is TRBV19, the J gene TRBJ2-3, with TRBD2 matching over 9 bases. CDR3 length: 14 residues. CDR1 and CDR2 from the germline V gene are LNHDA and SQIVND (reference sequence). V dropped 7 bases and J dropped 4; count of bases not matched to a gene: 6. The CDR3 here is CASKASGVPDTQYF. For the CDR3, the DNA is TGTGCCAGTAAGGCTAGCGGGGTACCAGATACGCAGTATTTT.

The CDR3: CASSFGTSVHNEQFF. In DNA, the CDR3 is TGCGCCAGCAGCTTCGGGACTAGCGTCCACAATGAGCAGTTCTTC. V and J are TRBV5-1 and TRBJ2-1; 10 bases map to TRBD2. V was clipped by 2 bases and J by 5 bases; unmatched bases: 4. The CDR3 runs to 15 residues. CDR1 is SGHRS and CDR2 is YFSETQ in the germline V gene.

This clonotype was detected many times. The chain has TRBV7-3 and TRBJ2-2; D may be TRBD1 or TRBD2 (5 bases each). The CDR3 consists of 13 residues. Germline V gene sequence: CDR1 SGHTA, CDR2 FQGTGA. V lost 5 bases, J lost 8 bases, and 12 bases lay in between. The CDR3, as DNA: TGTGCCAGCAGCAGGGACCCTGAAGGGGAGCTGTTTTTT. Protein sequence: CASSRDPEGELFF.

At least ten counts were recorded for this clonotype. The chain links TRBV29-1 to TRBJ2-5, with TRBD1 as a possible D gene (6 bases). The CDR3 is 13 amino acids. The V gene lost 6 bases and the J gene lost 4 bases, with 15 bases spanning the gap. Germline CDR1 SQVTM, CDR2 ANQGSEA. The CDR3 loop is CSVGPRGGETQYF. The CDR3 nucleotides are TGCAGCGTCGGCCCCAGGGGCGGAGAGACCCAGTACTTC.

This clonotype was seen many times. The V call is TRBV7-9, the J call TRBJ1-1; 7 positions agree with TRBD1. The V segment lost 4 bases and the J segment 4 bases; nucleotides outside the gene matches: 6. CDR1 is SEHNR, CDR2 FQNEAQ, per germline (reference sequence). The CDR3 length is 14 residues. The CDR3 sequence: CASSYYRGGTEAFF. CDR3 DNA: TGTGCCAGCAGCTATTACAGGGGTGGCACTGAAGCTTTCTTT.

The chain carries TRBV2 and TRBJ2-7; D is unclear. This CDR3 has 15 residues. CDR1 and CDR2 from the germline V gene are SNHLY and FYNNEI. The germline V and J ends were trimmed by 9 bases and 0 bases, with 18 bases remaining between them. Here the CDR3 reads CASSITHQSSYEQYF. CDR3 nucleotide sequence: TGTGCCAGTAGCATAACCCACCAAAGCTCCTACGAGCAGTACTTC.

This clonotype was counted ten times or more. This rearrangement joins TRBV12-3 or TRBV12-4 to TRBJ2-1; 8 bases are shared with TRBD2. The CDR3 is made up of 13 amino acids. V lost 5 bases and J lost 8; bases outside the gene matches: 5. CDR3 sequence reads: CASSRGTRDEQFF. DNA for the CDR3: TGTGCCAGCAGTCGGGGGACTAGGGATGAGCAGTTCTTC.

This chain joins TRBV19 and TRBJ2-6; D is possibly TRBD2 (5 bases). The CDR3 has 15 residues. Germline CDR1 LNHDA, CDR2 SQIVND (reference sequence). The ends were cut back, 3 bases at V and 4 bases at J, with 10 bases in the middle. Here the CDR3 reads CASSMWRRGANVLTF. The CDR3 nucleotides read TGTGCCAGTAGTATGTGGCGGAGGGGGGCCAACGTCCTGACTTTC.

The chain has TRBV3-1 and TRBJ2-6; no clear D. V lost 1 base to trimming and J lost 3 bases, with 10 bases between them. The CDR3 has 16 residues. Germline values: CDR1 LGHDT, CDR2 YNNKEL (reference sequence). CDR3 DNA sequence: TGTGCCAGCAGCCAAGTTCCCTTTAGTGGGGCCAACGTCCTGACTTTC. This codes for CASSQVPFSGANVLTF. The full variable domain, with the rest looked up from reference TRBV3-1 and TRBJ2-6, is DTAVSQTPKYLVTQMGNDKSIKCEQNLGHDTMYWYKQDSKKFLKIMFSYNNKELIINETVPNRFSPKSPDKAHLNLHINSLELGDSAVYFCASSQVPFSGANVLTFGAGSRLTVL.

The rearrangement uses TRBV6-9 and TRBJ1-1; D perhaps matches TRBD1 (6 bases). Looked up from germline, CDR1 is MNHGY and CDR2 is SVAAGI. The CDR3 is 16 residues long. Trimming removed 2 bases from V and 0 bases from J, with 13 bases in between. The CDR3 region has the DNA TGTGCCAGCAGTTATGGGGGGCGTCTATTGAACACTGAAGCTTTCTTT. This gives the protein CASSYGGRLLNTEAFF.